A single sample gave rise to the 13 T cell receptor beta chains below, sequenced in a study of blood T cell repertoires in COVID-19. Some clones are missing from TCRdb's copy, which holds only in-frame ones; the method was immunoSEQ multiplex PCR. The table records approximately 150,000 clones, around 90% of them present only once. The specimen sequenced was peripheral blood. Every receptor here comes from a man between 18 and 35 years old with COVID-19, enrolled during active disease.

The J gene is TRBJ2-4, the V gene TRBV3-1 (or the pseudogene TRBV3-2); 8 bases agree with TRBD1. Looked up from germline, CDR1 is LGHDT and CDR2 is YNNKEL (reference sequence). With 2 bases clipped from V and 6 bases from J, the junction kept 9 bases outside the gene matches. CDR3 size: 16 residues. In DNA, the CDR3 is TGTGCCAGCAGCCAAAACGGACAGGGAGGCGGAAACATTCAGTACTTC. This encodes CASSQNGQGGGNIQYF.

V usage is TRBV20-1 and J usage is TRBJ2-3, with 9 positions matching TRBD2. The CDR3 length is 16 residues. V shed 3 bases, J shed 6 bases, and the junction held 13 bases outside the gene matches. Germline V gives CDR1 DFQATT, CDR2 SNEGSKA (reference sequence). CDR3 loop: CSASNGRASGTDTQYF. The DNA of the CDR3 is TGCAGTGCTAGTAATGGTCGGGCTAGCGGGACGGATACGCAGTATTTT.

J is TRBJ2-1 and V is TRBV29-1; 12 bases are shared with TRBD2. Per the germline V gene, CDR1 is SQVTM and CDR2 is ANQGSEA. V trimming: 4 bases; J trimming: 9 bases; junction bases outside the gene matches: 4. The CDR3 has 13 amino acids. CDR3 DNA sequence: TGCAGCGTTGCTAGCGGGAGGGCCGGTGAGCAGTTCTTC. It yields the protein CSVASGRAGEQFF.

The rearrangement links TRBV28 to TRBJ1-5; D is undetermined. This CDR3 contains 14 residues. V was trimmed by 6 bases and J by 4 bases, leaving 13 bases between them. The germline V gene has CDR1 MDHEN and CDR2 SYDVKM. CDR3 amino acids: CASSWRPDNQPQHF. The CDR3 coding sequence is TGTGCCAGCAGCTGGCGGCCAGATAATCAGCCCCAGCATTTT.

On this clone: One end of the junction is discordant with germline, which a read error may explain. The rearrangement links TRBV9 to TRBJ1-4, with 8 positions matching TRBD1. Germline-derived CDR1 and CDR2 are SGDLS and YYNGEE. The CDR3 is 15 amino acids. Here the CDR3 DNA reads TGTGCCAGCAGCGGGTCGGACAGGGTGGGGGAAAAACTGCTTTTT. It encodes CASSGSDRVGEKLLF.

This clone was observed once. The V and J genes are TRBV4-3 and TRBJ2-1; no definite D call. There are 16 residues in the CDR3. Germline CDR1 and CDR2: LGHNA and YSLEER. V was pared by 0 bases and J by 0 bases, with 9 bases between. Written as DNA, the CDR3 is TGCGCCAGCAGCCAAGATAGTGCGTTCTCCTACAATGAGCAGTTCTTC. Its protein is CASSQDSAFSYNEQFF.

The sample holds one count of this clone. This chain joins TRBV6-5 and TRBJ1-6; the D is unclear. V dropped 5 bases and J dropped 8 bases, with 13 bases sitting between them. Germline V gene data show CDR1 as MNHEY and CDR2 as SVGAGI. This CDR3 region has 14 residues. The CDR3 nucleotides read TGTGCCAGCAGTACCCGGGAGACGTATTCACCCCTCCACTTT. Residues: CASSTRETYSPLHF.

The genes are TRBV3-1 (or the pseudogene TRBV3-2) and TRBJ1-2; D is possibly TRBD1 (5 bases). Trimming stripped 0 bases from V and 4 bases from J, with 6 bases between. Germline values: CDR1 LGHDT, CDR2 YNNKEL (reference sequence). This CDR3 is built from 13 residues. Here the CDR3 reads CASSQEGLYGYTF. CDR3 nucleotide sequence: TGTGCCAGCAGCCAAGAGGGACTCTATGGCTACACCTTC.

CDR3 DNA: TGTGCCAGCAGTACCCCGGACAGGGTAGGAGGCGGGAGGGCCTCCGGGGAGCTGTTTTTT. It encodes CASSTPDRVGGGRASGELFF. The chain uses TRBV6-2 or TRBV6-3 and TRBJ2-2; D possibly corresponds to TRBD2 (9 bases). V was clipped by 5 bases and J by 6 bases, with 31 bases between them. CDR3 length: 20 residues. Germline assignment: CDR1 MNHEY and CDR2 SVGEGT.

The chain links TRBV28 to TRBJ1-2; D unresolved. The V gene lost 7 bases and the J gene lost 3 bases, with 12 bases spanning the gap. Germline V gene lookup returns CDR1 MDHEN and CDR2 SYDVKM. The CDR3 loop spans 13 amino acids. The CDR3 region is CASNTGLDYGYTF. DNA of the CDR3: TGTGCCAGCAATACGGGGTTGGACTATGGCTACACCTTC.

Remarks on this clone: Other DNA sequences in this specimen translate into the identical CDR3. This chain joins TRBV9 and TRBJ1-5, with D hard to call. V lost 2 bases and J 7 bases, leaving 10 bases between the germline ends. There are 13 residues in the CDR3. The germline V gene encodes CDR1 SGDLS and CDR2 YYNGEE. The CDR3 is CASSVGSGQPQHF. The CDR3 region has the DNA TGTGCCAGCAGCGTGGGGTCGGGACAGCCCCAGCATTTT.

The chain recombines TRBV5-1 with TRBJ2-5, with 10 bases aligning to TRBD2. J gave up 2 bases and V 0 bases, and 4 bases lay outside the gene matches. From germline, CDR1 is SGHRS and CDR2 YFSETQ. This CDR3 has 16 residues. The CDR3 reads CASSLAVAGGQETQYF. CDR3 sequence (DNA): TGCGCCAGCAGCTTGGCGGTAGCGGGGGGTCAAGAGACCCAGTACTTC.

This chain uses TRBV5-1 with TRBJ1-3; D unresolved. The CDR3 extends over 15 amino acids. Germline values: CDR1 SGHRS, CDR2 YFSETQ. V shed 3 bases and J shed 4 bases, with 14 bases lying between them. This CDR3 reads CASSSDLSSGNTIYF. CDR3 DNA sequence: TGCGCCAGCAGCTCGGACTTGTCATCAGGAAACACCATATATTTT.